These T cell receptor beta chains were read from a single sample in a study of T cells after yellow fever vaccination. Each CDR3 protein is one row after TCRdb ran MiXCR on the 5' RACE reads. Altogether 120,000 or so distinct CDR3 sequences are present, 12% to 15% being singletons, with the ten largest covering approximately 39%. The sample was CD8+ T cells sorted from PBMCs, taken 5 days after the yellow fever booster vaccination. These receptors were taken from a man between 18 and 35 years old who received the YFV17D yellow fever vaccine. The CDR3 runs from the conserved cysteine through the conserved F or W. D genes are given only for firm matches. Expanded clones get a size class; other rows say once, few or many, or leave the size out.

>-|TRBJ2-1|-|TRBV12-3/TRBV12-4|15
CASSLLGGPYNEQFF
TGTGCCAGCAGTTTACTCGGGGGGCCCTACAATGAGCAGTTCTTC
>-|TRBJ2-3|-|TRBV4-3|16
CASSQGPGGASDTQYF
TGCGCCAGCAGCCAGGGGCCCGGGGGCGCCTCAGATACGCAGTATTTT
>-|TRBJ2-1|TRBD2|TRBV9|16
CASSGIAGSSYNEQFF
TGTGCCAGCAGCGGAATAGCGGGGAGCTCCTACAATGAGCAGTTCTTC
>few|TRBJ2-1|TRBD1|TRBV6-1|17
CASSVGPTGGSYNEQFF
TGTGCCAGCAGTGTGGGACCCACAGGGGGCTCCTACAATGAGCAGTTCTTC
>-|TRBJ2-1|TRBD2|TRBV20-1|13
CSASSGGAREQFF
TGCAGTGCTAGCAGCGGGGGGGCCCGGGAGCAGTTCTTC
>-|TRBJ2-3|TRBD2|TRBV7-6|15
CASSSNGGDTDTQYF
TGTGCCAGCAGCTCGAACGGGGGGGACACAGATACGCAGTATTTT
>many|TRBJ2-5|TRBD2|TRBV7-9|15
CASSPTGGAKETQYF
TGTGCCAGCAGCCCAACGGGGGGGGCTAAAGAGACCCAGTACTTC
>-|TRBJ2-7|TRBD1|TRBV5-6|16
CASSPVRGQGTYEQYF
TGTGCCAGCAGCCCCGTTCGAGGACAGGGGACCTACGAGCAGTACTTC
>few|TRBJ2-6|-|TRBV12-3/TRBV12-4|15
CASSWKGSGANVLTF
TGTGCCAGCAGCTGGAAAGGCTCTGGGGCCAACGTCCTGACTTTC
>-|TRBJ2-7|-|TRBV2|12
CASRGPSYEQYF
TGTGCCAGCAGGGGACCCTCCTACGAGCAGTACTTC
>-|TRBJ2-1|TRBD1|TRBV11-3|12
CASSFRGQGVFF
TGTGCCAGCAGCTTCAGAGGACAGGGGGTTTTCTTC
>many|TRBJ2-5|TRBD2|TRBV6-1|16
CASSELGGGGQETQYF
TGTGCCAGCAGTGAACTCGGCGGGGGGGGGCAAGAGACCCAGTACTTC
>-|TRBJ2-7|TRBD1|TRBV4-3|14
CASSLDRGEYEQYF
TGCGCCAGCAGCCTGGACAGGGGCGAATACGAGCAGTACTTC
>-|TRBJ1-2|-|TRBV29-1|12
CSVARDPSGYTF
TGCAGCGTCGCCCGGGACCCTTCTGGCTACACCTTC
>-|TRBJ2-7|-|TRBV6-2/TRBV6-3|12
CASRGNSYEQYF
TGTGCCAGCAGAGGCAACTCCTACGAGCAGTACTTC
>few|TRBJ2-3|TRBD2|TRBV4-1|16
CASSQEGLAPADTQYF
TGCGCCAGCAGCCAAGAAGGACTAGCCCCCGCAGATACGCAGTATTTT
>-|TRBJ2-3|-|TRBV10-3|14
CAISEVGGPDTQYF
TGTGCCATCAGTGAGGTGGGGGGGCCAGATACGCAGTATTTT
>few|TRBJ1-3|TRBD1|TRBV4-1|14
CASSHTGAGNTIYF
TGCGCCAGCAGCCACACAGGGGCTGGAAACACCATATATTTT
>-|TRBJ2-7|-|TRBV12-3/TRBV12-4|13
CASSSGTLSEQYF
TGTGCCAGCAGTTCCGGGACACTCTCCGAGCAGTACTTC
>-|TRBJ1-5|-|TRBV12-3/TRBV12-4|12
CASSSRAQPQHF
TGTGCCAGCAGTTCCAGGGCCCAGCCCCAGCATTTT
>few|TRBJ1-1|-|TRBV6-2/TRBV6-3|15
CASSYSMEVNTEAFF
TGTGCCAGCAGTTACTCGATGGAGGTGAACACTGAAGCTTTCTTT
>few|TRBJ2-2|-|TRBV11-2|14
CASSLISGPGELFF
TGTGCCAGCAGCTTAATATCGGGGCCCGGGGAGCTGTTTTTT
>few|TRBJ2-1|-|TRBV12-3/TRBV12-4|12
CASRGDSSEQFF
TGTGCCAGCAGGGGGGACTCCAGTGAGCAGTTCTTC
>few|TRBJ1-2|TRBD1|TRBV27|13
CASSLSTGYGYTF
TGTGCCAGCAGTTTATCGACAGGGTACGGCTACACCTTC
>-|TRBJ1-2|TRBD1|TRBV7-2|12
CASSLQGNGYTF
TGTGCCAGCAGCCTACAGGGGAATGGCTACACCTTC
>-|TRBJ1-2|-|TRBV6-6|13
CASSRVANYGYTF
TGTGCCAGCAGCCGGGTAGCGAACTATGGCTACACCTTC
>-|TRBJ2-5|-|TRBV19|16
CASSIGFNGNQETQYF
TGTGCCAGTAGTATAGGATTCAACGGGAACCAAGAGACCCAGTACTTC
>few|TRBJ1-6|-|TRBV4-1|16
CASSQEGRVRNSPLHF
TGCGCCAGCAGCCAAGAAGGCAGGGTTCGAAATTCACCCCTCCACTTT
>few|TRBJ2-1|-|TRBV5-1|15
CASSLTVYSYNEQFF
TGCGCCAGCAGCTTGACAGTATACTCCTACAATGAGCAGTTCTTC
>-|TRBJ2-5|-|TRBV5-5|15
CASSLVGGLQKTQYF
TGTGCCAGCAGCTTGGTGGGGGGCCTCCAGAAGACCCAGTACTTC
>-|TRBJ2-1|TRBD2|TRBV7-2|14
CASSRSGGANEQFF
TGTGCCAGCAGCCGTAGCGGGGGGGCCAATGAGCAGTTCTTC
>-|TRBJ2-1|TRBD2|TRBV6-5|14
CASSLAGGSFGQFF
TGTGCCAGCAGTTTAGCGGGGGGGTCCTTTGGGCAGTTCTTC
>few|TRBJ1-4|-|TRBV7-9|13
CASSLGQLEKLFF
TGTGCCAGCAGCTTAGGACAGCTTGAAAAACTGTTTTTT
>-|TRBJ2-2|-|TRBV12-3/TRBV12-4|14
CASSFMVGTGELFF
TGTGCCAGCAGTTTCATGGTAGGGACCGGGGAGCTGTTTTTT
>-|TRBJ1-5|TRBD1|TRBV5-1|15
CASSSSGGSDQPQHF
TGCGCCAGCAGCTCTTCAGGGGGCAGTGATCAGCCCCAGCATTTT
>many|TRBJ1-1|-|TRBV28|17
CASSWPLGRGFDTEAFF
TGTGCCAGCAGTTGGCCGTTGGGCAGGGGCTTTGACACTGAAGCTTTCTTT
>many|TRBJ2-5|TRBD1|TRBV7-9|17
CASTPGQGFVRRETQYF
TGTGCCAGCACACCGGGACAGGGCTTTGTTCGGCGGGAGACCCAGTACTTC
>few|TRBJ2-1|-|TRBV9|15
CASSIYATSYNEQFF
TGTGCCAGCAGTATCTACGCGACCTCCTACAATGAGCAGTTCTTC
>few|TRBJ2-2|TRBD2|TRBV12-3/TRBV12-4|16
CASAVSTSGGDGELFF
TGTGCCAGCGCTGTTAGTACTAGCGGGGGCGACGGGGAGCTGTTTTTT
>few|TRBJ2-2|-|TRBV27|13
CASSPPGAGELFF
TGTGCCAGCAGTCCCCCGGGGGCCGGGGAGCTGTTTTTT
>few|TRBJ2-2|-|TRBV12-3/TRBV12-4|15
CASSLEQGITGELFF
TGTGCCAGCAGTTTAGAACAGGGAATCACCGGGGAGCTGTTTTTT
>-|TRBJ1-1|-|TRBV30|12
CAWGGDNTEAFF
TGTGCCTGGGGGGGGGATAACACTGAAGCTTTCTTT
>few|TRBJ2-3|-|TRBV28|16
CASSSSPRGGTDTQYF
TGTGCCAGCAGTTCCTCCCCGAGAGGGGGCACAGATACGCAGTATTTT
>few|TRBJ2-1|-|TRBV12-3/TRBV12-4|14
CASSVFGGGNEQFF
TGTGCCAGCTCGGTTTTCGGGGGCGGCAATGAGCAGTTCTTC
>-|TRBJ1-3|TRBD1|TRBV5-4|15
CASSFDRETGNTIYF
TGTGCCAGCAGCTTCGACAGGGAGACTGGAAACACCATATATTTT
>-|TRBJ2-3|TRBD2|TRBV19|15
CASSWTSGGRYTQYF
TGTGCCAGTAGTTGGACTAGCGGGGGACGTTATACGCAGTATTTT
>few|TRBJ1-1|-|TRBV6-2/TRBV6-3|15
CASSLLQGFHTEAFF
TGTGCCAGCAGCCTCCTACAGGGCTTTCACACTGAAGCTTTCTTT
>few|TRBJ2-7|-|TRBV7-9|16
CASSSLGTGRSYEQYF
TGTGCCAGCAGCTCTCTCGGTACGGGACGCTCCTACGAGCAGTACTTC
>-|TRBJ2-2|TRBD1|TRBV29-1|12
CSVDRGTGELFF
TGCAGCGTTGACAGGGGGACCGGGGAGCTGTTTTTT
>few|TRBJ2-3|TRBD1|TRBV7-2|15
CASKRGTGLQDTQYF
TGTGCCAGCAAACGGGGGACAGGGCTGCAGGATACGCAGTATTTT
>few|TRBJ2-5|-|TRBV12-3/TRBV12-4|13
CASPPRGPETQYF
TGTGCCAGCCCTCCACGCGGGCCAGAGACCCAGTACTTC
>-|TRBJ1-3|-|TRBV7-9|15
CASSFGQGPGNTIYF
TGTGCCAGCAGCTTCGGGCAGGGGCCTGGAAACACCATATATTTT
>-|TRBJ2-3|TRBD2|TRBV7-9|16
CASSLISGGLTDTQYF
TGTGCCAGCAGCTTGATTAGCGGGGGGCTGACAGATACGCAGTATTTT